Presented here are 25 T cell receptor beta chains from one specimen sequenced in a study of cytomegalovirus exposure and HLA in healthy donors. It was with 60 Vbeta and 13 Jbeta primers that the PCR ran. The method was immunoSEQ multiplex PCR; TCRdb's version includes in-frame clones alone and lacks a portion of them. The sample lists fewer than 250,000 clones, about four fifths occurring once. Sequenced input: PBMCs. Source of these receptors: a man in his forties or fifties in good health and CMV-seropositive.

Points on this clone: The junction differs from germline at one of its ends, possibly a read error. The chain recombines TRBV15 with TRBJ1-3, with TRBD1 identical over 9 bases. The CDR3 has 16 residues. Germline CDR1 and CDR2: LNHNV and YYDKDF (reference sequence). The CDR3 coding sequence is TGTGCCACCAGCCGAGAACAGGGGGCTTCTGGAAACACCATATATTTT. Translating it yields CATSREQGASGNTIYF. The variable domain in full, completed from reference TRBV15 and TRBJ1-3, reads DAMVIQNPRYQVTQFGKPVTLSCSQTLNHNVMYWYQQKSSQAPKLLFHYYDKDFNNEADTPDNFQSRRPNTSFCFLDIRSPGLGDTAMYLCATSREQGASGNTIYFGEGSWLTVV.

As concerns this clone: Distinct nucleotide sequences in the sample also encode this CDR3. The chain recombines TRBV5-6 with TRBJ2-1; D call uncertain. CDR3 length equals 15 residues. The V and J ends lost 0 bases and 0 bases respectively, with 7 bases between them. Germline CDR1 is SGHDT and CDR2 is YYEEEE. The CDR3: CASSLGGSSYNEQFF. The CDR3 nucleotides read TGTGCCAGCAGCTTGGGAGGTAGCTCCTACAATGAGCAGTTCTTC.

The sample holds one count of this clone. The chain employs TRBV13 and TRBJ1-5; the match to TRBD1 covers 8 bases. CDR1 is PRHDT and CDR2 is FYEKMQ in the germline V gene (reference sequence). This CDR3 spans 15 amino acids. V lost 5 bases to trimming and J lost 6 bases; unmatched junction nucleotides: 9. CDR3 in DNA: TGTGCCAGCAGCGGAGGACAGGGAGGAGGTCAGCCCCAGCATTTT. Its translation is CASSGGQGGGQPQHF.

The chain joins TRBV7-6 to TRBJ2-7, with 7 bases lining up with TRBD2. The junction had 9 bases not matched to a gene; V was cut back by 5 bases and J by 5 bases. The CDR3 has 14 residues. The germline gives CDR1 SGHVS, CDR2 FNYEAQ. The CDR3 DNA follows: TGTGCCAGCAGCCCCCGGGGCCGGGGGGACGAGCAGTACTTC. Translated: CASSPRGRGDEQYF.

This chain joins TRBV9 and TRBJ2-3; 7 bases are shared with TRBD1. The CDR3 spans 15 residues. After removal of 0 bases from V and 3 bases from J, the junction contained 4 bases not matched to a gene. The germline V gene has CDR1 SGDLS and CDR2 YYNGEE. The DNA of the CDR3 is TGTGCCAGCAGCGTAGATACAGGGGTAACAGATACGCAGTATTTT. Amino acids: CASSVDTGVTDTQYF.

The chain has TRBV28 and TRBJ1-2; 9 bases line up with TRBD1. The CDR3 runs 14 residues. Germline V gene sequence: CDR1 MDHEN, CDR2 SYDVKM. V lost 6 bases to trimming and J lost 4 bases; unmatched junction nucleotides: 6. CDR3: CASRETGGAYGYTF. CDR3 coding DNA: TGTGCCAGCAGGGAAACAGGGGGCGCCTATGGCTACACCTTC.

The J gene is TRBJ2-2, the V gene TRBV11-2; D might be TRBD2 (6 bases). The CDR3 sequence is 16 residues long. The V end lost 5 bases, the J end lost 1 base, and 14 bases lay between the germline ends. The germline V gene encodes CDR1 SGHAT and CDR2 FQNNGV. The CDR3 spells CASSHSSALNTGELFF. In nucleotides, the CDR3 is TGTGCCAGCAGCCATTCTAGCGCACTGAACACCGGGGAGCTGTTTTTT.

The V and J genes are TRBV5-1 and TRBJ1-2; the D gene is possibly TRBD1 (6 bases). The germline gives CDR1 SGHRS, CDR2 YFSETQ. V was cut by 0 bases and J by 5 bases, with 11 bases left in between. The CDR3 has 14 amino acids. The CDR3 region is CASSLGQADYGYTF. The CDR3 DNA sequence: TGCGCCAGCAGCTTGGGACAGGCGGATTATGGCTACACCTTC.

This rearrangement joins TRBV7-2 to TRBJ2-3; perhaps TRBD1 as D (5 bases). Per the germline V gene, CDR1 is SGHTA and CDR2 is FQGNSA. The CDR3 contains 14 residues. Trimming cost V 2 bases and J 6 bases, with 12 bases left between them. The CDR3 sequence is CASSLKGLGDTQYF. The CDR3 DNA is TGTGCCAGCAGCTTAAAGGGGCTCGGGGATACGCAGTATTTT.

The rearrangement uses TRBV28 and TRBJ2-7; D perhaps matches TRBD2 (6 bases). The CDR3 consists of 12 residues. The V gene's germline CDR1 is MDHEN and CDR2 SYDVKM. The ends were cut back, 11 bases at V and 3 bases at J, with 14 bases in the middle. In DNA, the CDR3 is TGTGCCTCGGGACTTAACTTCTACGAGCAGTACTTC. Protein sequence: CASGLNFYEQYF.

The genes are TRBV29-1 and TRBJ2-7, with TRBD2 identical over 9 bases. Trimming removed 7 bases from V and 5 bases from J; junction bases left unmatched: 9. This CDR3 contains 13 residues. Germline CDR1 reads SQVTM; CDR2 reads ANQGSEA. Here the CDR3 DNA reads TGCAGCGGCTCTAGCGGGACCTACAACGAGCAGTACTTC. It is translated as CSGSSGTYNEQYF.

This clone was found a few times. The J gene is TRBJ2-5, the V gene TRBV5-1, with D perhaps matching TRBD2 (6 bases). CDR3 size: 16 residues. Trimming shortened V by 1 base and J by 5 bases, and 18 bases separated the two germline ends. Germline CDR1 and CDR2: SGHRS and YFSETQ. The chain's CDR3 is CASSLLSHSGGETQYF. The CDR3 nucleotides read TGCGCCAGCAGCTTGCTCTCTCATTCCGGAGGGGAGACCCAGTACTTC.

The chain employs TRBV29-1 and TRBJ1-6; TRBD1 is a possible D gene (6 bases). Between the trimmed V and J ends, which lost 4 bases and 6 bases, there was a span of 10 bases. The V gene's germline CDR1 is SQVTM and CDR2 ANQGSEA. CDR3 length equals 13 residues. This CDR3 reads CSVGGQSNSPLHF. Here the CDR3 DNA reads TGCAGCGTTGGAGGACAGAGTAATTCACCCCTCCACTTT.

The chain couples TRBV6-1 to TRBJ1-1; 7 nucleotides match TRBD1. Losses at the gene ends were 6 bases for V and 9 bases for J; bases not matched to a gene: 10. The CDR3 has 13 amino acids. Germline CDR1 and CDR2: MNHNS and SASEGT. CDR3 residues: CASRAATGSQAFF. In nucleotides, the CDR3 is TGTGCCAGCAGGGCAGCGACAGGGTCCCAAGCTTTCTTT.

This sequence joins TRBV4-1 and TRBJ2-7, with 7 bases aligning to TRBD1. The germline V gene encodes CDR1 MGHRA and CDR2 YSYEKL. The V gene end was trimmed by 4 bases and the J gene end by 1 base; junction bases not matched to a gene: 7. This CDR3 comprises 15 residues. CDR3 sequence (DNA): TGCGCCAGCAGCCTTACAGGGGCCCCATCCTACGAGCAGTACTTC. Protein: CASSLTGAPSYEQYF.

This clone was detected only a few times. The rearrangement uses TRBV18 and TRBJ2-1; D perhaps matches TRBD1 (6 bases). Germline V lookup: CDR1 KGHSH, CDR2 LQKENI. V was shortened by 3 bases and J by 2 bases, with 11 bases between the two germline ends. The CDR3 sequence is 15 residues long. In nucleotides, the CDR3 is TGTGCCAGCTCACCCACCGGACAGCCCTACAATGAGCAGTTCTTC. It is translated as CASSPTGQPYNEQFF.

The gene calls are TRBV29-1 and TRBJ1-1; 9 nucleotides line up with TRBD1. This CDR3 region has 11 residues. The J segment lost 8 bases and the V segment lost 6 bases, leaving 4 bases of the junction unmatched. Germline values: CDR1 SQVTM, CDR2 ANQGSEA. The CDR3 reads CSVDRGDEAFF. Written as DNA, the CDR3 is TGCAGCGTCGACAGGGGGGACGAAGCTTTCTTT.

V usage is TRBV4-1 and J usage is TRBJ1-2; D possibly corresponds to TRBD1 (5 bases). Germline V gene sequence: CDR1 MGHRA, CDR2 YSYEKL. CDR3 length equals 16 residues. Trimming pared 6 bases from V and 3 bases from J, leaving 20 bases between. The CDR3 DNA sequence: TGCGCCAGCAGTCACCTCGACAGTTCGGGAGACTATGGCTACACCTTC. This sequence encodes CASSHLDSSGDYGYTF.

This sequence joins TRBV28 and TRBJ2-7, with 7 bases aligning to TRBD2. This CDR3 spans 14 amino acids. Germline CDR1 and CDR2: MDHEN and SYDVKM. Germline trimming cut 5 bases from V and 3 bases from J; bases unmatched to any gene: 7. The CDR3 DNA reads as TGTGCCAGCAGTGCACGGGAGGTCGTCTACGAGCAGTACTTC. Translated, it gives CASSAREVVYEQYF.

The V call is TRBV9, the J call TRBJ2-7; no firm D call. The CDR3 length is 14 residues. Germline CDR1 SGDLS, CDR2 YYNGEE. Deletions cut 4 bases from V and 2 bases from J, with 13 bases between. The chain's CDR3 is CASSPRGSPYEQYF. CDR3 nucleotides: TGTGCCAGCAGCCCCAGAGGTAGCCCCTACGAGCAGTACTTC. Based on the CDR3 plus reference TRBV9 and TRBJ2-7, the full variable domain is DSGVTQTPKHLITATGQRVTLRCSPRSGDLSVYWYQQSLDQGLQFLIQYYNGEERAKGNILERFSAQQFPDLHSELNLSSLELGDSALYFCASSPRGSPYEQYFGPGTRLTVT.

The chain uses TRBV28 and TRBJ2-1; 9 bases align to TRBD2. CDR3 size: 15 residues. J gave up 4 bases and V 6 bases, and 7 bases lay outside the gene matches. Germline CDR1 MDHEN, CDR2 SYDVKM. CDR3 protein: CASSEAGGGYNEQFF. The CDR3 nucleotides are TGTGCCAGCAGCGAGGCGGGAGGGGGGTACAATGAGCAGTTCTTC.

The genes are TRBV6-1 and TRBJ1-2; a possible D gene is TRBD1 (6 bases). Trimming cost V 6 bases and J 4 bases, with 12 bases left between them. This CDR3 region has 13 residues. Germline V gene lookup returns CDR1 MNHNS and CDR2 SASEGT. The CDR3 is CASRTTGLYGYTF. The DNA of the CDR3 is TGTGCCAGCAGGACGACAGGTCTCTATGGCTACACCTTC.

The chain employs TRBV5-1 and TRBJ2-7; 16 nucleotides align to TRBD2. V lost 4 bases to trimming and J lost 4 bases; unmatched junction nucleotides: 2. The germline V gene encodes CDR1 SGHRS and CDR2 YFSETQ. The CDR3 totals 15 residues. Written as DNA, the CDR3 is TGCGCCAGCAGCAGGGGACTAGCGGGAGGGTACGAGCAGTACTTC. Its protein product is CASSRGLAGGYEQYF.

The chain is built from TRBV7-9 and TRBJ2-5; the D is unclear. Trimming took 4 bases from V and 2 from J, leaving 23 bases between them. CDR1 and CDR2 from the germline V gene are SEHNR and FQNEAQ (reference sequence). This CDR3 has 18 residues. The CDR3 sequence is CASSSPLMARQFQETQYF. Here the CDR3 DNA reads TGTGCCAGCAGCTCGCCTCTGATGGCCAGGCAATTTCAAGAGACCCAGTACTTC.

V usage is TRBV5-1 and J usage is TRBJ2-5; 7 bases fit TRBD1. Unmatched junction bases numbered 1, after V lost 3 bases and J lost 2 bases. CDR1 is SGHRS, CDR2 YFSETQ, per germline. This CDR3 comprises 13 residues. CDR3: CASSWDSQETQYF. CDR3 bases: TGCGCCAGCAGCTGGGACAGTCAAGAGACCCAGTACTTC.